This T cell receptor (beta chain) came from a study of CD8 T cells in Susac syndrome. With random hexamers, reverse transcription was performed on roughly 0.5 to 1 ug of RNA. A multiplex approach, immunoSEQ multiplex PCR, amplified TCR beta CDR3 across 54 Vbeta and 13 Jbeta. TCRdb reprocessed the immunoSEQ multiplex PCR reads via MiXCR and lists one record per CDR3 protein. The data contain about 150,000 distinct CDR3 sequences, approximately 93% of them singletons. CD8+ and CD4+ T cells circulating in blood were sequenced for TCR beta. Healthy donors, matched for age and sex, constituted the control group. Germline CDR1 GTSNPN, CDR2 SVGIG (reference sequence). The V end was cut by 0 bases, the J end by 6 bases, with 18 bases between. This CDR3 has 15 amino acids. A note on this clonotype: Its antigen is not identified.

Overall study findings and caveats: The relatively small number of individuals in the TCR sequencing and HLA analysis was acknowledged by the study.

This receptor was identified in a human donor in good health. This chain joins TRBV30 and TRBJ2-7; perhaps D is TRBD1 or TRBD2 (5 bases each). Sequenced input: CD4+ T cells from PBMCs. This CDR3 reads CAWSVGDPGRFEQYF. The CDR3 DNA reads TGTGCCTGGAGTGTCGGGGACCCCGGACGTTTCGAGCAGTACTTC.